One and the same sample provided the 28 T cell receptor beta chains below, sequenced in a study of T cells in Graves' hyperthyroidism and ophthalmopathy. TCR beta CDR3 sequences were amplified from RNA transcripts. Primed by the HTBI set, a first-round RT-PCR was run on the TCR CDR3. MiXCR, run by TCRdb on the multiplex PCR reads, gives a single entry per CDR3 protein. In the table there are approximately 600,000 distinct CDR3 sequences, 15% to 20% of which are singletons. Sequenced: blood. The receptors derive from a woman aged 25 to 39 with Graves' hyperthyroidism.

This rearrangement joins TRBV29-1 to TRBJ2-5, with 7 bases aligning to TRBD1. The V gene end was trimmed by 2 bases and the J gene end by 5 bases; junction bases not matched to a gene: 8. Germline V lookup: CDR1 SQVTM, CDR2 ANQGSEA. This CDR3 contains 14 residues. For the CDR3, the DNA is TGCAGCGTTGAATCCCGGTCGGGACAGGAGACCCAGTACTTC. Its protein is CSVESRSGQETQYF.

This clonotype was counted only a few times. The rearrangement links TRBV28 to TRBJ2-1; 9 nucleotides match TRBD2. The ends lost 4 bases at V and 0 bases at J; junction bases unmatched: 10. The CDR3 length is 18 residues. Germline loops: CDR1 MDHEN, CDR2 SYDVKM. CDR3 nucleotide sequence: TGTGCCAGCAGTTCCACCGCAGGCGGGAGGGGCTCCTACAATGAGCAGTTCTTC. This sequence encodes CASSSTAGGRGSYNEQFF.

In this sample, this clonotype turned up many times. This sequence joins TRBV11-2 and TRBJ2-2; TRBD2 agrees at 9 bases. J was trimmed by 0 bases and V by 7 bases; bases with no gene match: 15. Per the germline V gene, CDR1 is SGHAT and CDR2 is FQNNGV. The CDR3 consists of 19 residues. The CDR3, as DNA: TGTGCCAGCATCCCCCTACCGAGCGGGAGGTCAACGAACACCGGGGAGCTGTTTTTT. Its protein is CASIPLPSGRSTNTGELFF.

This clonotype was seen a handful of times. The J gene is TRBJ2-7, the V gene TRBV27; TRBD1 might be the D (5 bases). CDR3 length equals 14 residues. The germline CDR1 and CDR2 sequences are MNHEY and SMNVEV (reference sequence). Trimming took off 0 bases at V and 6 bases at J, with 12 bases between the two ends. This CDR3 reads CASSLSKGFGEQYF. The CDR3 coding sequence is TGTGCCAGCAGTTTATCGAAGGGGTTCGGCGAGCAGTACTTC.

This clonotype was counted between two and nine times. The rearrangement joins TRBV6-2 or TRBV6-3 to TRBJ2-2, with 8 positions matching TRBD1. CDR3 length: 16 residues. Germline CDR1 is MNHEY and CDR2 is SVGEGT. The V and J ends lost 2 bases and 6 bases, in that order; junction bases with no gene match: 8. The CDR3 spells CASSYQGTGRSGELFF. In DNA form, the CDR3 reads TGTGCCAGCAGTTACCAGGGGACAGGACGGTCCGGGGAGCTGTTTTTT.

This clonotype was seen ten or more times. This chain joins TRBV11-2 and TRBJ2-5, with D possibly matching TRBD1 (6 bases). CDR3 length equals 19 residues. CDR1 and CDR2 from the germline V gene are SGHAT and FQNNGV. V lost 1 base to trimming and J lost 5 bases, with 26 bases between them. The chain's CDR3 is CASSLAWGPDSIGWETQYF. The CDR3 nucleotides read TGTGCCAGCAGCTTAGCGTGGGGGCCAGACTCGATCGGGTGGGAGACCCAGTACTTC.

This clonotype was observed a few times. This chain connects TRBV12-3 or TRBV12-4 to TRBJ2-2, with unresolved D. The CDR3 runs 13 residues. The V gene lost 2 bases and the J gene lost 7 bases, with 8 bases spanning the gap. The CDR3 here is CASSLLSNGELFF. The CDR3 DNA reads TGTGCCAGCAGTTTATTGAGTAACGGGGAGCTGTTTTTT.

This clonotype was seen many times. The chain carries TRBV28 and TRBJ2-7; D call uncertain. This CDR3 spans 13 amino acids. V was pared by 1 base and J by 0 bases, with 4 bases between. The germline gives CDR1 MDHEN, CDR2 SYDVKM. The DNA of the CDR3 is TGTGCCAGCAGTTTATTAGACTCCTACGAGCAGTACTTC. Translation gives CASSLLDSYEQYF. Based on the CDR3 plus reference TRBV28 and TRBJ2-7, the full variable domain is DVKVTQSSRYLVKRTGEKVFLECVQDMDHENMFWYRQDPGLGLRLIYFSYDVKMKEKGDIPEGYSVSREKKERFSLILESASTNQTSMYLCASSLLDSYEQYFGPGTRLTVT.

This clonotype was seen repeatedly, ten times or more. V gene TRBV2 combines with J gene TRBJ2-1, with 7 bases that match TRBD2. The germline V gene encodes CDR1 SNHLY and CDR2 FYNNEI. The CDR3 is 14 amino acids. The J segment lost 4 bases and the V segment lost 7 bases, leaving 7 bases of the junction unmatched. CDR3 protein: CASTIRAGYNEQFF. The CDR3 nucleotides read TGTGCCAGCACCATCCGAGCGGGGTACAATGAGCAGTTCTTC. The variable domain in full, with the rest retrieved from reference TRBV2 and TRBJ2-1, is EPEVTQTPSHQVTQMGQEVILRCVPISNHLYFYWYRQILGQKVEFLVSFYNNEISEKSEIFDDQFSVERPDGSNFTLKIRSTKLEDSAMYFCASTIRAGYNEQFFGPGTRLTVL.

The table lists this clonotype with many counts. This chain links TRBV6-1 with TRBJ2-1, with no clear D. This CDR3 is 14 amino acids long. Germline CDR1 and CDR2: MNHNS and SASEGT. Trimming left V 1 base short and J 6 bases short, with 10 bases between. CDR3 nucleotide sequence: TGTGCCAGCAGTGAAGGTCTACCTTCCAATGAGCAGTTCTTC. It encodes CASSEGLPSNEQFF.

The table lists this clonotype with a few counts. The chain links TRBV12-3 or TRBV12-4 to TRBJ2-1, with 9 bases lining up with TRBD2. With V trimmed by 3 bases and J by 8 bases, 8 bases remained unmatched. The length of the CDR3 is 15 residues. CDR3 region: CASSLGGRAIHEQFF. DNA of the CDR3: TGTGCCAGCAGTTTGGGCGGGAGGGCCATCCATGAGCAGTTCTTC.

This clonotype was detected only a few times. This chain connects TRBV28 to TRBJ1-3, with a weak D call TRBD1 (6 bases). Trimming took 8 bases from V and 6 from J, leaving 11 bases between them. This CDR3 has 12 residues. Germline V gives CDR1 MDHEN, CDR2 SYDVKM. Written as DNA, the CDR3 is TGTGCCAGCCGAGCGGGGGCAAACACCATATATTTT. Residues: CASRAGANTIYF.

This chain joins TRBV6-2 or TRBV6-3 and TRBJ2-7, with a tentative D call TRBD2 (6 bases). The CDR3 covers 13 residues. Germline lookup yields CDR1 MNHEY and CDR2 SVGEGT. V was clipped by 4 bases and J by 4 bases, with 11 bases between them. The CDR3 coding sequence is TGTGCCAGCAGTTTCCGGGAGAGGTACGAGCAGTACTTC. Translated: CASSFRERYEQYF.

In this sample, this clonotype turned up a few times. The chain combines TRBV15 with TRBJ1-5; a weak D match, TRBD1 (5 bases). The V gene lost 3 bases and the J gene lost 8 bases, with 11 bases spanning the gap. In germline, CDR1 is LNHNV, CDR2 YYDKDF (reference sequence). The CDR3 spans 13 residues. The CDR3 reads CATSRGLSKPQHF. CDR3 sequence (DNA): TGTGCCACCAGCAGGGGACTTTCGAAGCCCCAGCATTTT.

This clonotype appeared many times. The chain uses TRBV5-5 and TRBJ2-1, with D uncertain. With 0 bases removed from V and 4 bases from J, the gap between germline ends came to 8 bases. Germline lookup yields CDR1 SGHKS and CDR2 YYEKEE (reference sequence). This CDR3 is built from 14 residues. Here the CDR3 DNA reads TGTGCCAGCAGCTTGGGACTGGGGTACAATGAGCAGTTCTTC. This codes for CASSLGLGYNEQFF.

The rearrangement links TRBV25-1 to TRBJ2-5, with a possible D match to TRBD1 (6 bases). This CDR3 spans 14 amino acids. Trimming pared 5 bases from V and 5 bases from J, leaving 15 bases between. Germline-derived CDR1 and CDR2 are MGHDK and SYGVNS. The chain's CDR3 is CASSQAGARETQYF. The CDR3 coding sequence is TGTGCCAGCAGTCAAGCAGGGGCGAGGGAGACCCAGTACTTC.

V is TRBV11-2 and J is TRBJ2-7; D is perhaps TRBD2 (6 bases). The CDR3 runs to 15 residues. Germline lookup yields CDR1 SGHAT and CDR2 FQNNGV. Deletions cut 1 base from V and 0 bases from J, with 10 bases between. CDR3 sequence reads: CASSLAPGASYEQYF. The CDR3 bases are TGTGCCAGCAGCTTAGCACCGGGAGCCTCCTACGAGCAGTACTTC.

This clonotype was observed a handful of times. The chain carries TRBV30 and TRBJ2-7; TRBD1 matches at 9 bases. CDR1 and CDR2 (germline): GTSNPN, SVGIG (reference sequence). With 1 base clipped from V and 6 bases from J, the junction kept 7 bases outside the gene matches. CDR3 size: 14 residues. The CDR3 reads CAWSGGTGLGEQYF. CDR3 coding DNA: TGTGCCTGGAGTGGAGGGACAGGGCTCGGCGAGCAGTACTTC.

The V call is TRBV6-2 or TRBV6-3, the J call TRBJ2-5; D remains unclear. This CDR3 contains 14 residues. Germline loops: CDR1 MNHEY, CDR2 SVGEGT. Trimming stripped 1 base from V and 1 base from J, with 7 bases between. The CDR3 coding sequence is TGTGCCAGCAGTTACTGGGCCCTCCAAGAGACCCAGTACTTC. It translates to CASSYWALQETQYF.

This clonotype came up many times. The V call is TRBV6-2 or TRBV6-3, the J call TRBJ1-1, with D possibly TRBD1 on 5 matching bases. Trimming took off 3 bases at V and 8 bases at J, with 10 bases between the two ends. Germline V gene lookup returns CDR1 MNHEY and CDR2 SVGEGT. CDR3 size: 12 residues. The CDR3 bases are TGTGCCAGCAGTTATGGTCCAGGGGAAGCTTTCTTT. Translation: CASSYGPGEAFF.

This clonotype was seen repeatedly, ten times or more. CDR3 sequence: CSARGTGGAVQTFF. DNA for the CDR3: TGCAGTGCTAGAGGGACAGGGGGCGCGGTTCAGACTTTCTTT. This chain joins TRBV20-1 and TRBJ1-1; 11 bases line up with TRBD1. CDR1 is DFQATT, CDR2 SNEGSKA, per germline (reference sequence). This CDR3 contains 14 residues. J gave up 12 bases and V 1 base, and 10 bases lay outside the gene matches.

The chain joins TRBV12-3 or TRBV12-4 to TRBJ1-2; D gene unclear. Trimming left V 3 bases short and J 10 bases short, with 15 bases between. This CDR3 region has 13 residues. In DNA form, the CDR3 reads TGTGCCAGCAGTTTTGGGTCTTCGGTCGACTACACCTTC. Protein product: CASSFGSSVDYTF.

This clonotype was recorded a few times. This sequence joins TRBV20-1 and TRBJ2-7; D is perhaps TRBD1 or TRBD2 (5 bases each). This CDR3 is 14 amino acids long. Deletions cut 6 bases from V and 0 bases from J, with 15 bases between. The germline CDR1 and CDR2 sequences are DFQATT and SNEGSKA (reference sequence). CDR3 sequence reads: CSAHYGTASYEQYF. DNA of the CDR3: TGCAGTGCCCACTACGGGACGGCCTCCTACGAGCAGTACTTC.

About this clonotype itself: A read error may explain this, as a much larger clone is one base away. The J gene is TRBJ2-1, the V gene TRBV7-2, with D tentatively TRBD1 (7 bases). CDR1 and CDR2 from the germline V gene are SGHTA and FQGNSA. There are 17 residues in the CDR3. The CDR3 here is CASSWFAGQHAYNERFF. CDR3 coding DNA: TGTGCCAGCAGCTGGTTTGCGGGACAGCATGCCTACAATGAGCGGTTCTTC.

This chain joins TRBV12-3 or TRBV12-4 and TRBJ1-4; maybe TRBD1 (5 bases). The CDR3 spans 14 residues. The V end was cut by 5 bases, the J end by 5 bases, with 12 bases between. CDR3 loop: CASSLGRMNEKLFF. DNA of the CDR3: TGTGCCAGCAGTCTGGGACGGATGAATGAAAAACTGTTTTTT.

The CDR3: CASSVVENNEQFF. CDR3 nucleotide sequence: TGTGCCAGCAGCGTAGTCGAGAACAATGAGCAGTTCTTC. The rearrangement links TRBV9 to TRBJ2-1; no clear D gene. The CDR3 consists of 13 residues. V lost 0 bases and J 5 bases, leaving 6 bases between the germline ends. CDR1 is SGDLS, CDR2 YYNGEE, per germline.

This clonotype occurred many times. The chain joins TRBV28 to TRBJ2-3; 10 nucleotides line up with TRBD2. The CDR3 covers 20 residues. The ends lost 4 bases at V and 0 bases at J; junction bases unmatched: 16. From germline, CDR1 is MDHEN and CDR2 SYDVKM. The CDR3 reads CASSYGPTSGNYSSTDTQYF. CDR3 in DNA: TGTGCCAGCAGTTACGGGCCAACTAGCGGGAACTACTCTAGCACAGATACGCAGTATTTT.

CDR3 region: CASSFRASGKETQYF. The CDR3, as DNA: TGTGCCAGCAGTTTCAGGGCTAGCGGCAAAGAGACCCAGTACTTC. V gene TRBV12-3 or TRBV12-4 combines with J gene TRBJ2-5, with 7 bases aligning to TRBD2. J was trimmed by 3 bases and V by 3 bases; bases with no gene match: 7. This CDR3 contains 15 residues.